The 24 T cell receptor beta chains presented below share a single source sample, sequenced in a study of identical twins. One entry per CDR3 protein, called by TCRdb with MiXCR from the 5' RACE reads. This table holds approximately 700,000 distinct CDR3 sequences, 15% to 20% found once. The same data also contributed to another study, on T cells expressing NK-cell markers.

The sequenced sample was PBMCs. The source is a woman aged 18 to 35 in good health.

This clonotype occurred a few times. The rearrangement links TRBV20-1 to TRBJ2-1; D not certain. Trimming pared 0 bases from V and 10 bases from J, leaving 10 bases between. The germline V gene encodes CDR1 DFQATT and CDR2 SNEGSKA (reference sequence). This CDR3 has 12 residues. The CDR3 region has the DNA TGCAGTGCTAGAGATCTCACCCGAGAGCAGTTCTTC. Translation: CSARDLTREQFF.

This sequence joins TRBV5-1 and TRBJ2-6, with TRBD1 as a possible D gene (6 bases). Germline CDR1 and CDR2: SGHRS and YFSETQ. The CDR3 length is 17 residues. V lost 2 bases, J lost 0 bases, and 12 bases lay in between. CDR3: CASSLEGHLSGANVLTF. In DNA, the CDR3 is TGCGCCAGCAGCTTAGAGGGACACCTCTCTGGGGCCAACGTCCTGACTTTC.

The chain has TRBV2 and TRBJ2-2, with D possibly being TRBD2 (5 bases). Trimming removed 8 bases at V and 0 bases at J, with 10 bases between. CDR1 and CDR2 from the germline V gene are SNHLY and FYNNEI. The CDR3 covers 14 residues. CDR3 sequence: CASGERTNTGELFF. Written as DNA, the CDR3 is TGTGCCAGCGGAGAGCGGACGAACACCGGGGAGCTGTTTTTT.

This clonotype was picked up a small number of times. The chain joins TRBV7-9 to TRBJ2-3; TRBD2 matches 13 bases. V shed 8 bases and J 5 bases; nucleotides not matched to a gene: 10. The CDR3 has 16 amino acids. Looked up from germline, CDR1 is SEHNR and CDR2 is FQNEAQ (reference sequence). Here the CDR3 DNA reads TGTGCCAGCGGACCTGGACTAGCGGGAGCGGGAGATACGCAGTATTTT. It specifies CASGPGLAGAGDTQYF.

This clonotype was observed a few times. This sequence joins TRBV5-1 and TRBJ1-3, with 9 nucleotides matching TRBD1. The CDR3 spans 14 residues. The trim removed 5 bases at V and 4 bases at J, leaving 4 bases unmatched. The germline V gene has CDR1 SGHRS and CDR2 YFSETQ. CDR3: CASSDGTGGNTIYF. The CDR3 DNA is TGCGCCAGCAGTGATGGGACAGGGGGAAACACCATATATTTT.

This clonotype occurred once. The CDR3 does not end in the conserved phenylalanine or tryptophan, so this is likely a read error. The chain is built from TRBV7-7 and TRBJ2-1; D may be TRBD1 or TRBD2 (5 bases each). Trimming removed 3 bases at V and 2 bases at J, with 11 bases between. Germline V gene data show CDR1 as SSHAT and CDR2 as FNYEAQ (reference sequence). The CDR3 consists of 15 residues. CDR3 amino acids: CASSLGRDPYNEQFI. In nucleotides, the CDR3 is TGTGCCAGCAGCTTGGGCCGGGACCCCTACAATGAGCAGTTCATC.

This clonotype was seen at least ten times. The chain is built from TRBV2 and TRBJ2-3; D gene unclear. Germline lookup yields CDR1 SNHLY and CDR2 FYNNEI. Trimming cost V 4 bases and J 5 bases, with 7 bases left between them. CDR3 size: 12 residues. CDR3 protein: CASSVAIDTQYF. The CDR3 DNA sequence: TGTGCCAGCAGTGTGGCTATAGATACGCAGTATTTT.

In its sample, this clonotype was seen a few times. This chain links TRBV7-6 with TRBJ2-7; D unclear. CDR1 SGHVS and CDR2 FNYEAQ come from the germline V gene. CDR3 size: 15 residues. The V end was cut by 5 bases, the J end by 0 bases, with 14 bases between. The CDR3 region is CASSPRDRDSYEQYF. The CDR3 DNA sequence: TGTGCCAGCAGCCCACGAGATAGGGACTCCTACGAGCAGTACTTC.

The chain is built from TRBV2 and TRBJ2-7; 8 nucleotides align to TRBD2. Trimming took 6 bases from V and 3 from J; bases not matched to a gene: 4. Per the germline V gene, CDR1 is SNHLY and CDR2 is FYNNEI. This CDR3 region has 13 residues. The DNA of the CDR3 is TGTGCCAGCAGGGGGACTAGTAACTACGAGCAGTACTTC. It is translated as CASRGTSNYEQYF.

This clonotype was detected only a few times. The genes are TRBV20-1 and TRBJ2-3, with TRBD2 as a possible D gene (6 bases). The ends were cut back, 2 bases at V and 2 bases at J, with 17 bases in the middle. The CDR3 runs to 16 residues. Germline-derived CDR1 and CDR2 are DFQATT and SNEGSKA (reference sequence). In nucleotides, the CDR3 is TGCAGTGCTAGATCGCTACGGGACTTCTCCACAGATACGCAGTATTTT. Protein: CSARSLRDFSTDTQYF.

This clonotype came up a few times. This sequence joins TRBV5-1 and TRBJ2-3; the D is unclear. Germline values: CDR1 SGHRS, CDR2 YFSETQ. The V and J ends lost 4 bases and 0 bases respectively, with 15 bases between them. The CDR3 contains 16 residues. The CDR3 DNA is TGCGCCAGCAGCCCTGAGATGGCTACTAGCACAGATACGCAGTATTTT. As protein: CASSPEMATSTDTQYF.

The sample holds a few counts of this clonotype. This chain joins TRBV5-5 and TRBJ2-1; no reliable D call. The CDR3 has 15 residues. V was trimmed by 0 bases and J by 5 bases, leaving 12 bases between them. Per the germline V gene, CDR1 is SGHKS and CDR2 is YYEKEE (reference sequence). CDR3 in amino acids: CASSLALSRNNEQFF. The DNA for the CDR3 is TGTGCCAGCAGCTTGGCCCTCAGCAGAAACAATGAGCAGTTCTTC.

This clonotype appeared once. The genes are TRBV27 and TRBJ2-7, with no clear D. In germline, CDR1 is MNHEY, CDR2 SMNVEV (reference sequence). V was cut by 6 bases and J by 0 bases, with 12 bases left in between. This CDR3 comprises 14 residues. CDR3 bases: TGTGCCAGCAGAGAAGGTAGCTTCTCCTACGAGCAGTACTTC. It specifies CASREGSFSYEQYF.

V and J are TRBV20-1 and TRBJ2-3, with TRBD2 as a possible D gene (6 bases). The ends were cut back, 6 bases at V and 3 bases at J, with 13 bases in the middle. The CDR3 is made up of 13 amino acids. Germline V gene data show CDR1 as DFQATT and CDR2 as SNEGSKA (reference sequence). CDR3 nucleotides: TGCAGTGCCTCCGGCGGGGCAACAGATACGCAGTATTTT. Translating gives CSASGGATDTQYF.

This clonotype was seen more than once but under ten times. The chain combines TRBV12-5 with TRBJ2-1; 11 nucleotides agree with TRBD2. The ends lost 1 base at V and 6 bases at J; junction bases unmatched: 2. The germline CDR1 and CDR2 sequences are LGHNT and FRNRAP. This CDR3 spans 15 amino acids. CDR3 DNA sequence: TGTGCTAGTGGTTTGGCTAGCGGGGGGTCCAATGAGCAGTTCTTC. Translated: CASGLASGGSNEQFF.

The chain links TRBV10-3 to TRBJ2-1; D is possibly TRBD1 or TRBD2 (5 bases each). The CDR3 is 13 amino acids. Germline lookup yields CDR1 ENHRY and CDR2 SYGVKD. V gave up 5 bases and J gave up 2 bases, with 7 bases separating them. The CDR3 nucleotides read TGTGCCATCAGTCCGGGGCCCTACAATGAGCAGTTCTTC. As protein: CAISPGPYNEQFF.

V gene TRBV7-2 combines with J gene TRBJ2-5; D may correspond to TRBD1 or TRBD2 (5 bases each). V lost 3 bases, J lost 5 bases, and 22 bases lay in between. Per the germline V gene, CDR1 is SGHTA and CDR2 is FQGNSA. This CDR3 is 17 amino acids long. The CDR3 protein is CASSLVVFGTPGETQYF. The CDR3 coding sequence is TGTGCCAGCAGCTTGGTTGTATTCGGGACCCCCGGGGAGACCCAGTACTTC.

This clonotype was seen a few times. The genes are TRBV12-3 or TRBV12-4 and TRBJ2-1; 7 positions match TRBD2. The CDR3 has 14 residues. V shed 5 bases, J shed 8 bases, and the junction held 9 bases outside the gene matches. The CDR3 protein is CASSERDAGDEQFF. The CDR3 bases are TGTGCCAGCAGTGAACGAGACGCGGGAGATGAGCAGTTCTTC.

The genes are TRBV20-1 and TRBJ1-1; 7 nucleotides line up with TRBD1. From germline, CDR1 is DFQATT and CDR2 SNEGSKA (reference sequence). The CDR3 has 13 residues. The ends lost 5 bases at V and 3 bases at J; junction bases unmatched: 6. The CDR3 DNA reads TGCAGTGCTTCGAGGGGGCCAGACACTGAAGCTTTCTTT. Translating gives CSASRGPDTEAFF.

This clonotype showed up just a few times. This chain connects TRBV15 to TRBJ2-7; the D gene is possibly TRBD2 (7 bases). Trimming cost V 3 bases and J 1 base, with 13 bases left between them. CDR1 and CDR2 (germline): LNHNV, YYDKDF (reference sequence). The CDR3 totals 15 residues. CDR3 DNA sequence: TGTGCCACCAGCAGGCGCGGGGGCAATTCCTACGAGCAGTACTTC. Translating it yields CATSRRGGNSYEQYF.

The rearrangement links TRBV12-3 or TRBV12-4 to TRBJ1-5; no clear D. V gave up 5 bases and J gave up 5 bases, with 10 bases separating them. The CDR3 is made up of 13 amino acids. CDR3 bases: TGTGCCAGCAGTACCTCCTCCCATCAGCCCCAGCATTTT. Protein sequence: CASSTSSHQPQHF.

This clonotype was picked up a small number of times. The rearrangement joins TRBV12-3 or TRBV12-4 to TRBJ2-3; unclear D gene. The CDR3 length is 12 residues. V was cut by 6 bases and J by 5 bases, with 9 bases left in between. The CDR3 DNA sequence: TGTGCCAGCAGAACCTTGGGAGATACGCAGTATTTT. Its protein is CASRTLGDTQYF.

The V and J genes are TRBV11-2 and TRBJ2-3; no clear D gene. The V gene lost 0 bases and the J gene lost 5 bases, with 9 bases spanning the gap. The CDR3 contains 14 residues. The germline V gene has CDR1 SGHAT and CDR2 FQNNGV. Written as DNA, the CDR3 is TGTGCCAGCAGCTTAGAGGGCCTAGGAGATACGCAGTATTTT. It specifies CASSLEGLGDTQYF.

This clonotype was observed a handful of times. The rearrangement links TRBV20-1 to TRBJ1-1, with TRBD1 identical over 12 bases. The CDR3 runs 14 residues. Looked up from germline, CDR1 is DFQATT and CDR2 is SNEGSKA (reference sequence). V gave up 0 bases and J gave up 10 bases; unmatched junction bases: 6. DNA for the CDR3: TGCAGTGCTAGAGACGGAGGGACAGGGGGCGCAGCTTTCTTT. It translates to CSARDGGTGGAAFF.